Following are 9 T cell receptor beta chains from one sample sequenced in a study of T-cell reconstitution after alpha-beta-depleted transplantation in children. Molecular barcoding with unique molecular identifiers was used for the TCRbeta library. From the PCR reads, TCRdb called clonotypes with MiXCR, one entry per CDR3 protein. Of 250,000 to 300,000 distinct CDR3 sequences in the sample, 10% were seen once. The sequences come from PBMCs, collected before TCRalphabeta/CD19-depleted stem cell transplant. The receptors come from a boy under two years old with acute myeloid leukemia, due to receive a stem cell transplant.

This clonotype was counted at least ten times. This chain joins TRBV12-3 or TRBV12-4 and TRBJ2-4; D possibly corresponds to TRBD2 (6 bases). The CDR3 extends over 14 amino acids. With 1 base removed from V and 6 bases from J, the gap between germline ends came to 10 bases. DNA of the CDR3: TGTGCCAGCAGTTTAGACGGGAGTTCAAACATTCAGTACTTC. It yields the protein CASSLDGSSNIQYF.

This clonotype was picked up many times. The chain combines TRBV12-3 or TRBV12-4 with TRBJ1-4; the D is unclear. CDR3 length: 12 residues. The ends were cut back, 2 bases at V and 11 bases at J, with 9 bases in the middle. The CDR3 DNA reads TGTGCCAGCAGTTTAACGTCCACGAAACTGTTTTTT. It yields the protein CASSLTSTKLFF.

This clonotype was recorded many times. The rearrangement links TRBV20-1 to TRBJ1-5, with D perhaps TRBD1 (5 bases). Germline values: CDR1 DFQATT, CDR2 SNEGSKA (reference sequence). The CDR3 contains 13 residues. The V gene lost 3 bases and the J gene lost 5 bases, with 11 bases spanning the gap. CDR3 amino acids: CSASKTVDQPQHF. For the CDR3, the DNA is TGCAGTGCTAGCAAGACAGTTGATCAGCCCCAGCATTTT.

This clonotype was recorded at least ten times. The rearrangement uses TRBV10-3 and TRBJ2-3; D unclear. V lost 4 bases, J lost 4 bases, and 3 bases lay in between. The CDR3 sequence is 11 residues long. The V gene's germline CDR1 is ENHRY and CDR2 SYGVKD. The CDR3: CAISGPDTQYF. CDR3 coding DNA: TGTGCCATCAGTGGGCCAGATACGCAGTATTTT.

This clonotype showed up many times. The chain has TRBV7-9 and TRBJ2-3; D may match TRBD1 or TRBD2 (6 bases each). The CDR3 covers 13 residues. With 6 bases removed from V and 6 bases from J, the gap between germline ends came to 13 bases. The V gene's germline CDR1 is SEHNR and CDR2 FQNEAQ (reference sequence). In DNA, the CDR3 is TGTGCCAGCAGAGGGGGGCCGCGGGATACGCAGTATTTT. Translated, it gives CASRGGPRDTQYF. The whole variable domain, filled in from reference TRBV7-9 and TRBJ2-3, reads DTGVSQNPRHKITKRGQNVTFRCDPISEHNRLYWYRQTLGQGPEFLTYFQNEAQLEKSRLLSDRFSAERPKGSFSTLEIQRTEQGDSAMYLCASRGGPRDTQYFGPGTRLTVL.

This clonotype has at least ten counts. The CDR3 sequence is CASSGGVNQPQHF. CDR3 in DNA: TGTGCCAGCAGTGGGGGGGTCAATCAGCCCCAGCATTTT. This chain links TRBV27 with TRBJ1-5, with D maybe TRBD1 (5 bases). V dropped 5 bases and J dropped 3 bases, with 8 bases sitting between them. Germline CDR1 is MNHEY and CDR2 is SMNVEV (reference sequence). The CDR3 is 13 residues long.

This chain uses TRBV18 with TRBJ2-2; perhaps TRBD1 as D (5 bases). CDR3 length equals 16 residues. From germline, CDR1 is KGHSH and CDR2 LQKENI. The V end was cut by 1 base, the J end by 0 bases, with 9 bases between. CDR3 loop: CASSPRTNPNTGELFF. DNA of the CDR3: TGTGCCAGCTCACCACGGACAAACCCGAACACCGGGGAGCTGTTTTTT.

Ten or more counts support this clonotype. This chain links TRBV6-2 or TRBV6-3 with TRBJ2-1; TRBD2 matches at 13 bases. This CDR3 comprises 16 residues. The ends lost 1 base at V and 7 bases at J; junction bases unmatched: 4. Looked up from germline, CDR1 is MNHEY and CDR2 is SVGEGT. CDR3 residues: CASSYYGLAGVNEQFF. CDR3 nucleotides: TGTGCCAGCAGTTACTACGGACTAGCGGGAGTAAATGAGCAGTTCTTC.

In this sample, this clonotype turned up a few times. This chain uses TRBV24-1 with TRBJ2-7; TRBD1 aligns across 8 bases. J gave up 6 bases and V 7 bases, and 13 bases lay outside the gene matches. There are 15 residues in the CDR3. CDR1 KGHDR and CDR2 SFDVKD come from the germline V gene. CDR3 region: CATSGQGPTYSEQYF. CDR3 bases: TGTGCCACCAGCGGACAGGGTCCAACTTACTCCGAGCAGTACTTC.